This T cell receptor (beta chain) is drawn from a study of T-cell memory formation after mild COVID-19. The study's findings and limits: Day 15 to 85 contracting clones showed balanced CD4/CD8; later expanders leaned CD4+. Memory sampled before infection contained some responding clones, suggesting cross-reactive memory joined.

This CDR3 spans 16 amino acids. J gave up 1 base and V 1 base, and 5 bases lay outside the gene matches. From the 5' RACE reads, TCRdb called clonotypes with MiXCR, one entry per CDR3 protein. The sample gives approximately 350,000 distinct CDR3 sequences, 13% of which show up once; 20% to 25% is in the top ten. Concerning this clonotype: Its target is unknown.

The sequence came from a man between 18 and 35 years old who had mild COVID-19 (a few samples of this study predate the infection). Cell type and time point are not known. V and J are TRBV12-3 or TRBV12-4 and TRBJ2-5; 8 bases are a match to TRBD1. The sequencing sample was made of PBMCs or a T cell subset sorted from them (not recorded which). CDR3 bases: TGTGCCAGCAGTTTAGGACAGGGGAGGACCCAAGAGACCCAGTACTTC. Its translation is CASSLGQGRTQETQYF.